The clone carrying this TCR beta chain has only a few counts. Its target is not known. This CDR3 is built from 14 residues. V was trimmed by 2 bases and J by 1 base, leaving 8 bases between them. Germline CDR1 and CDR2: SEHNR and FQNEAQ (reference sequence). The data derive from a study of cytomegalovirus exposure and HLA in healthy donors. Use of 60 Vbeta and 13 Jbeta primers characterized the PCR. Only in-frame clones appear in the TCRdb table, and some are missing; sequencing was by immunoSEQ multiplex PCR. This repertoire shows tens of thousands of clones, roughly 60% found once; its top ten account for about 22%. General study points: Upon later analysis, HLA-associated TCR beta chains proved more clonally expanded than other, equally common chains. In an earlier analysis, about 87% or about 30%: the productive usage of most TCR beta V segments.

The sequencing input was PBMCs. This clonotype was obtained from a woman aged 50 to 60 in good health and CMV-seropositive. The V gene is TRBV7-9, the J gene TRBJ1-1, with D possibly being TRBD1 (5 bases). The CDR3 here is CASSLQGANTEAFF. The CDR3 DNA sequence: TGTGCCAGCAGCTTACAGGGTGCGAACACTGAAGCTTTCTTT.